The text below deals with one T cell receptor beta chain. Per the germline V gene, CDR1 is SGHRS and CDR2 is YFSETQ. The CDR3 covers 14 residues. V was pared by 2 bases and J by 0 bases, with 8 bases between. These data are taken from a study of blood T cell repertoires in COVID-19. Profiling relied on immunoSEQ multiplex PCR, and the TCRdb table lists in-frame clones only, not all of them. This sample has 200,000 to 250,000 clones, with around 80% found just once. Which cohort a participant joined came from the clinical history participants gave. The receptor was derived from a middle-aged woman with acute COVID-19. The chain recombines TRBV5-1 with TRBJ1-1; D remains ambiguous. Input material: PBMCs or T cells enriched from blood (not recorded which). The CDR3 spells CASSFGEMNTEAFF. The CDR3 DNA sequence: TGCGCCAGCAGCTTCGGGGAAATGAACACTGAAGCTTTCTTT.